The 22 T cell receptor beta chains given below trace back to one sample, sequenced in a study of blood T cells in healthy people across ages. Next came a second PCR, run for roughly 6 to 11 cycles, which used a sample-barcoded 5' primer along with a J-beta primer mix. Via MiXCR, TCRdb re-called the 5' RACE reads, giving one row per CDR3 protein. This sample has 700,000 or so distinct CDR3 sequences, with around 38% found just once. Sequenced material: blood. These TCRs come from a man at least 80 years old in good health.

This chain links TRBV7-3 with TRBJ2-5, with 8 positions matching TRBD1. Germline CDR1 and CDR2: SGHTA and FQGTGA. The CDR3 length is 14 residues. V was pared by 1 base and J by 11 bases, with 9 bases of the junction left unmatched. In nucleotides, the CDR3 is TGTGCCAGCAGCTTAAGTCAGGGGGCGGATGAGCAGTACTTC. It specifies CASSLSQGADEQYF. The full variable domain, with the rest looked up from reference TRBV7-3 and TRBJ2-5, is GAGVSQTPSNKVTEKGKYVELRCDPISGHTALYWYRQSLGQGPEFLIYFQGTGAADDSGLPNDRFFAVRPEGSVSTLKIQRTERGDSAVYLCASSLSQGADEQYFGPGTRLLVL.

This rearrangement joins TRBV27 to TRBJ2-3; D gene ambiguous. The CDR3 totals 13 residues. V was cut by 6 bases and J by 2 bases, with 9 bases left in between. The germline V gene encodes CDR1 MNHEY and CDR2 SMNVEV (reference sequence). As DNA, the CDR3 is TGTGCCAGCAGCAAACTGATCACAGATACGCAGTATTTT. Protein: CASSKLITDTQYF.

V is TRBV6-6 and J is TRBJ2-2; 7 nucleotides match TRBD1. The germline V gene encodes CDR1 MNHNY and CDR2 SVGAGI (reference sequence). The J segment lost 5 bases and the V segment lost 5 bases, leaving 8 bases of the junction unmatched. This CDR3 is 15 amino acids long. The CDR3 DNA sequence: TGTGCCAGCAGTAGGGACAGTCAGATGACCGGGGAGCTGTTTTTT. It codes for CASSRDSQMTGELFF.

This chain uses TRBV11-2 with TRBJ2-3; D ambiguous. Trimming removed 1 base at V and 10 bases at J, with 9 bases between. This CDR3 is 12 amino acids long. The germline V gene encodes CDR1 SGHAT and CDR2 FQNNGV. CDR3 in amino acids: CASSLARGAQYF. CDR3 bases: TGTGCCAGCAGCTTAGCTAGAGGAGCGCAGTATTTT.

At least ten counts were recorded for this clonotype. The chain combines TRBV6-5 with TRBJ2-1, with TRBD1 matching 8 bases. The germline CDR1 and CDR2 sequences are MNHEY and SVGAGI. CDR3 size: 14 residues. Trimming removed 6 bases from V and 10 bases from J; junction bases left unmatched: 11. For the CDR3, the DNA is TGTGCCAGCAGACCCGGGGACAGGCCGGGGGAGCAGTTCTTC. Its protein is CASRPGDRPGEQFF.

The table lists this clonotype with a few counts. V and J are TRBV6-2 or TRBV6-3 and TRBJ2-7; the D is unclear. This CDR3 is 12 amino acids long. Germline loops: CDR1 MNHEY, CDR2 SVGEGT. V lost 3 bases to trimming and J lost 3 bases, with 6 bases between them. The CDR3 DNA follows: TGTGCCAGCAGTTATCCAGACTACGAGCAGTACTTC. This translates into CASSYPDYEQYF.

This rearrangement joins TRBV7-2 to TRBJ2-5; 11 bases agree with TRBD2. V was clipped by 5 bases and J by 11 bases; unmatched bases: 25. This CDR3 region has 19 residues. Germline CDR1 and CDR2: SGHTA and FQGNSA. DNA for the CDR3: TGTGCCAGCAGCCTCCGATCGACTAGCGGGACCCGAGCCTACAATGGGCAGTACTTC. Translated, it gives CASSLRSTSGTRAYNGQYF.

V gene TRBV20-1 combines with J gene TRBJ1-3; 8 bases are shared with TRBD1. Germline loops: CDR1 DFQATT, CDR2 SNEGSKA (reference sequence). With 4 bases clipped from V and 3 bases from J, the junction kept 8 bases outside the gene matches. The CDR3 consists of 15 residues. CDR3 in amino acids: CSATQGAGHGNTIYF. CDR3 DNA sequence: TGCAGTGCTACCCAGGGGGCGGGTCATGGAAACACCATATATTTT.

The V and J genes are TRBV20-1 and TRBJ2-5, with D maybe TRBD1 (6 bases). The CDR3 is 15 amino acids. V dropped 3 bases and J dropped 1 base, with 15 bases sitting between them. Germline-derived CDR1 and CDR2 are DFQATT and SNEGSKA (reference sequence). The CDR3 coding sequence is TGCAGTGCTAGTGGAGCAGGGGCGGGCCAAGAGACCCAGTACTTC. Its translation: CSASGAGAGQETQYF.

This clonotype occurred once. The V gene is TRBV5-5, the J gene TRBJ2-5; 7 bases fit TRBD2. The DNA end is more similar to TRBJ2-1, so the J call may be wrong. CDR3 length equals 14 residues. Germline assignment: CDR1 SGHKS and CDR2 YYEKEE (reference sequence). CDR3 loop: CASSLEGLQETQFF. DNA of the CDR3: TGTGCCAGCAGCTTGGAGGGACTACAAGAGACCCAGTTCTTC.

This clonotype appeared a few times. The J gene is TRBJ1-4, the V gene TRBV5-8, with a tentative D call TRBD1 (5 bases). The germline gives CDR1 SGHTS, CDR2 YDEGEE. The CDR3 sequence is 11 residues long. V was shortened by 6 bases and J by 13 bases, with 13 bases between the two germline ends. This CDR3 reads CASTPLGGLFF. CDR3 sequence (DNA): TGTGCCAGCACCCCCCTTGGGGGACTGTTTTTT.

The chain recombines TRBV10-3 with TRBJ1-2; D gene ambiguous. Germline values: CDR1 ENHRY, CDR2 SYGVKD. The CDR3 spans 18 residues. Trimming pared 0 bases from V and 0 bases from J, leaving 17 bases between. The DNA of the CDR3 is TGTGCCATCAGTGAGTCCTGGGGAGTGGGCAATGCTAACTATGGCTACACCTTC. Encoded protein: CAISESWGVGNANYGYTF.

The V and J genes are TRBV7-8 and TRBJ2-7, with D uncertain. The CDR3 is made up of 13 amino acids. Per the germline V gene, CDR1 is SGHVS and CDR2 is FQNEAQ. The ends were cut back, 8 bases at V and 7 bases at J, with 18 bases in the middle. CDR3 residues: CASLALRMGEQYF. The CDR3 DNA reads as TGTGCCAGCTTGGCCCTCCGAATGGGAGAGCAGTACTTC.

The chain joins TRBV5-1 to TRBJ2-3; 9 nucleotides agree with TRBD2. V was pared by 4 bases and J by 6 bases, with 3 bases of the junction left unmatched. Per the germline V gene, CDR1 is SGHRS and CDR2 is YFSETQ. The CDR3 has 13 amino acids. CDR3 nucleotide sequence: TGCGCCAGCAGCACCGCGGGAGGGGATACGCAGTATTTT. It translates to CASSTAGGDTQYF. The whole variable domain, remainder taken from reference TRBV5-1 and TRBJ2-3, is KAGVTQTPRYLIKTRGQQVTLSCSPISGHRSVSWYQQTPGQGLQFLFEYFSETQRNKGNFPGRFSGRQFSNSRSEMNVSTLELGDSALYLCASSTAGGDTQYFGPGTRLTVL.

This clonotype was counted between two and nine times. This chain links TRBV29-1 with TRBJ2-7; TRBD2 matches 10 bases. This CDR3 spans 17 amino acids. Looked up from germline, CDR1 is SQVTM and CDR2 is ANQGSEA. The junction had 11 bases not matched to a gene; V was cut back by 1 base and J by 2 bases. In nucleotides, the CDR3 is TGCAGCGTTGAAGGGACTAGCGGCCTCCTCGGGACCTACGAGCAGTACTTC. Protein sequence: CSVEGTSGLLGTYEQYF.

The chain employs TRBV12-3 or TRBV12-4 and TRBJ2-7; D possibly matches TRBD1 or TRBD2 (6 bases each). The length of the CDR3 is 15 residues. The V gene lost 5 bases and the J gene lost 0 bases, with 14 bases spanning the gap. This CDR3 reads CASSLGGPSSYEQYF. In nucleotides, the CDR3 is TGTGCCAGCAGTCTTGGGGGGCCGAGCTCCTACGAGCAGTACTTC.

This clonotype was observed many times. The J gene is TRBJ2-3, the V gene TRBV20-1; the match to TRBD1 covers 9 bases. The CDR3 sequence is 18 residues long. Trimming took 0 bases from V and 4 from J; bases not matched to a gene: 14. The germline gives CDR1 DFQATT, CDR2 SNEGSKA (reference sequence). The chain's CDR3 is CSARDPKPDRGFSDTQYF. The CDR3 DNA reads as TGCAGTGCTAGAGACCCTAAACCGGACAGGGGATTTTCAGATACGCAGTATTTT.

This clonotype has a single count. The V and J genes are TRBV20-1 and TRBJ1-1, with D tentatively TRBD1 (6 bases). CDR1 is DFQATT and CDR2 is SNEGSKA in the germline V gene (reference sequence). V lost 3 bases to trimming and J lost 0 bases, with 14 bases between them. The CDR3 covers 15 residues. CDR3 sequence: CSASWGANVNTEAFF. CDR3 DNA: TGCAGTGCTAGTTGGGGGGCTAATGTGAACACTGAAGCTTTCTTT.

The V call is TRBV3-1, the J call TRBJ2-5; 8 nucleotides align to TRBD1. Germline CDR1 is LGHDT and CDR2 is YNNKEL (reference sequence). The CDR3 contains 14 residues. The V gene end was trimmed by 5 bases and the J gene end by 0 bases; junction bases not matched to a gene: 2. CDR3 DNA: TGTGCCAGCAGCTTGGGACAGGACCAAGAGACCCAGTACTTC. Encoded protein: CASSLGQDQETQYF.

The J gene is TRBJ1-2, the V gene TRBV16; D is unresolved. CDR3 length equals 13 residues. The V gene lost 4 bases and the J gene lost 6 bases, with 12 bases spanning the gap. CDR1 KGHSY and CDR2 FQNENV come from the germline V gene. The CDR3 DNA is TGTGCCAGCAGCCCTGAGACGGCTAATGGCTACACCTTC. Protein sequence: CASSPETANGYTF.

The chain links TRBV27 to TRBJ2-1; D remains unclear. Between the trimmed V and J ends, which lost 3 bases and 2 bases, there was a span of 11 bases. Per the germline V gene, CDR1 is MNHEY and CDR2 is SMNVEV (reference sequence). The CDR3 has 15 amino acids. CDR3 DNA: TGTGCCAGCAGTTTCTTAAGAAGACCCTACAATGAGCAGTTCTTC. This codes for CASSFLRRPYNEQFF.

The chain recombines TRBV7-3 with TRBJ1-4; D is uncertain. CDR3 length equals 13 residues. Germline values: CDR1 SGHTA, CDR2 FQGTGA. The V end was cut by 0 bases, the J end by 7 bases, with 6 bases between. DNA of the CDR3: TGTGCCAGCAGCTTAACATGGGGTGAAAAACTGTTTTTT. This codes for CASSLTWGEKLFF.